This passage covers 20 T cell receptor beta chains from one sample sequenced in a study of T-cell memory formation after mild COVID-19. MiXCR was run by TCRdb on the 5' RACE reads, yielding one entry per CDR3 protein. Among about 240,000 distinct CDR3 sequences listed, roughly 10% were seen once. The sequenced sample consisted of PBMCs or a T cell subset sorted from them (not recorded which). The receptor source for this set is a young man who had mild COVID-19 (a few samples of this study predate the infection). Cell type and time point are not known.

This clonotype was recorded many times. The chain uses TRBV11-2 and TRBJ2-5, with 7 bases that match TRBD1. Germline V gives CDR1 SGHAT, CDR2 FQNNGV. Unmatched junction bases numbered 16, after V lost 1 base and J lost 5 bases. The CDR3 is made up of 18 amino acids. The CDR3 bases are TGTGCCAGCAGCTTAGTCCCAGGGGGTCACCCCCTTGCCGAGACCCAGTACTTC. This sequence encodes CASSLVPGGHPLAETQYF.

This clonotype was detected a few times. The V call is TRBV12-3 or TRBV12-4, the J call TRBJ2-1; no clear D. V gave up 5 bases and J gave up 7 bases, with 9 bases separating them. The CDR3 sequence is 12 residues long. CDR3 nucleotides: TGTGCCAGCAGTCCTCTGGCAAATGAGCAGTTCTTC. Its translation is CASSPLANEQFF.

This clonotype appeared many times. The chain carries TRBV29-1 and TRBJ2-3; D tentatively fits TRBD1 or TRBD2 (6 bases each). Trimming removed 8 bases at V and 6 bases at J, with 15 bases between. CDR1 and CDR2 from the germline V gene are SQVTM and ANQGSEA. The CDR3 is made up of 12 amino acids. The CDR3: CSLRGVRDTQYF. CDR3 coding DNA: TGCAGCCTTAGGGGGGTGAGGGATACGCAGTATTTT.

This clonotype was observed at least ten times. The chain joins TRBV29-1 to TRBJ2-3; 7 bases agree with TRBD1. CDR3 length: 16 residues. Germline V gene data show CDR1 as SQVTM and CDR2 as ANQGSEA. With 1 base clipped from V and 2 bases from J, the junction kept 9 bases outside the gene matches. CDR3 residues: CSVEVWGKGATDTQYF. In DNA, the CDR3 is TGCAGCGTTGAAGTCTGGGGGAAGGGGGCCACAGATACGCAGTATTTT.

This clonotype has at least ten counts. The chain carries TRBV20-1 and TRBJ2-7, with TRBD2 matching 7 bases. The CDR3 length is 14 residues. Germline trimming cut 3 bases from V and 0 bases from J; bases unmatched to any gene: 5. The germline gives CDR1 DFQATT, CDR2 SNEGSKA (reference sequence). The CDR3 protein is CSARSSGDSYEQYF. In DNA form, the CDR3 reads TGCAGTGCTAGGTCGAGCGGGGACTCCTACGAGCAGTACTTC.

This clonotype was counted only a few times. V usage is TRBV29-1 and J usage is TRBJ1-1; D is undetermined. The CDR3 spans 15 residues. V lost 4 bases, J lost 4 bases, and 19 bases lay in between. Germline V lookup: CDR1 SQVTM, CDR2 ANQGSEA. In DNA, the CDR3 is TGCAGCGTTGCATATAAAACCCCTGGGAGCACTGAAGCTTTCTTT. Residues: CSVAYKTPGSTEAFF.

This clonotype was seen more than once but under ten times. V gene TRBV6-5 combines with J gene TRBJ2-7; possible D gene TRBD1, 5 bases. The CDR3 runs to 16 residues. Germline-derived CDR1 and CDR2 are MNHEY and SVGAGI. The V and J ends lost 7 bases and 3 bases respectively, with 22 bases between them. CDR3 loop: CASNHRIPLDNYEQYF. The CDR3 DNA follows: TGTGCCAGCAACCACCGTATACCCCTGGACAACTACGAGCAGTACTTC.

This clonotype came up many times. The chain carries TRBV4-2 and TRBJ1-4; the match to TRBD1 covers 8 bases. The CDR3 length is 15 residues. Germline V lookup: CDR1 LGHNA, CDR2 YNFKEQ. Trimming removed 0 bases from V and 8 bases from J; junction bases left unmatched: 5. The CDR3 loop is CASSQDPQGAEKLFF. Here the CDR3 DNA reads TGTGCCAGCAGCCAAGATCCCCAGGGGGCGGAAAAACTGTTTTTT.

The CDR3 DNA is TGTGCCAGCAGCCCGAGGGACTTTAGGGGCGCTGAAGCTTTCTTT. Translating it yields CASSPRDFRGAEAFF. The rearrangement uses TRBV7-2 and TRBJ1-1, with a possible D match to TRBD1 (5 bases). The germline V gene encodes CDR1 SGHTA and CDR2 FQGNSA. The CDR3 totals 15 residues. V gave up 5 bases and J gave up 6 bases, with 19 bases separating them.

The chain recombines TRBV4-1 with TRBJ1-5; D not certain. V was cut by 1 base and J by 5 bases, with 15 bases left in between. Germline CDR1 MGHRA, CDR2 YSYEKL. The CDR3 is 16 amino acids. CDR3 in DNA: TGCGCCAGCAGCCAAGCGGGCGCGGATTGGGATCAGCCCCAGCATTTT. Its protein product is CASSQAGADWDQPQHF.

This clonotype was detected only a few times. The V call is TRBV20-1, the J call TRBJ1-2; the D is unclear. This CDR3 comprises 10 residues. CDR1 and CDR2 from the germline V gene are DFQATT and SNEGSKA (reference sequence). The DNA for the CDR3 is TGCAGGACGGGGAAGTCGGGCTACACCTTC. It specifies CRTGKSGYTF.

This clonotype was counted only a few times. The V call is TRBV7-2, the J call TRBJ1-5, with 7 positions matching TRBD1. Germline loops: CDR1 SGHTA, CDR2 FQGNSA. This CDR3 region has 16 residues. V shed 3 bases, J shed 1 base, and the junction held 6 bases outside the gene matches. The DNA for the CDR3 is TGTGCCAGCAGCTTTACAGCAGGGGGGAGCAATCAGCCCCAGCATTTT. It specifies CASSFTAGGSNQPQHF.

This clonotype has at least ten counts. The J gene is TRBJ2-1, the V gene TRBV11-2, with D possibly TRBD2 on 6 matching bases. Deletions cut 3 bases from V and 3 bases from J, with 12 bases between. The CDR3 sequence is 15 residues long. Germline CDR1 and CDR2: SGHAT and FQNNGV. This CDR3 reads CASSFTSSRYNEQFF. The CDR3 DNA reads as TGTGCCAGCAGCTTTACTAGCTCTCGCTACAATGAGCAGTTCTTC.

The chain is built from TRBV7-2 and TRBJ2-4; D is unclear. The CDR3 has 14 amino acids. Trimming removed 4 bases from V and 6 bases from J, with 13 bases in between. Germline V lookup: CDR1 SGHTA, CDR2 FQGNSA. CDR3 protein: CASSSEIRGNIQYF. CDR3 DNA sequence: TGTGCCAGCAGCTCGGAGATTCGCGGAAACATTCAGTACTTC. The full variable domain, in which reference TRBV7-2 and TRBJ2-4 provide the parts outside the CDR3, is GAGVSQSPSNKVTEKGKDVELRCDPISGHTALYWYRQSLGQGLEFLIYFQGNSAPDKSGLPSDRFSAERTGGSVSTLTIQRTQQEDSAVYLCASSSEIRGNIQYFGAGTRLSVL.

The rearrangement links TRBV7-6 to TRBJ2-6, with a weak D call TRBD1 (6 bases). The V gene's germline CDR1 is SGHVS and CDR2 FNYEAQ. Between the trimmed V and J ends, which lost 1 base and 0 bases, there was a span of 13 bases. The CDR3 is made up of 18 amino acids. The CDR3 loop reads CASSLVLGQSSGANVLTF. In DNA form, the CDR3 reads TGTGCCAGCAGCTTAGTTCTGGGACAAAGCTCTGGGGCCAACGTCCTGACTTTC. The variable domain in full, with the rest retrieved from reference TRBV7-6 and TRBJ2-6, is GAGVSQSPRYKVTKRGQDVALRCDPISGHVSLYWYRQALGQGPEFLTYFNYEAQQDKSGLPNDRFSAERPEGSISTLTIQRTEQRDSAMYRCASSLVLGQSSGANVLTFGAGSRLTVL.

This clonotype came up a few times. V and J are TRBV5-6 and TRBJ1-1, with D tentatively TRBD1 (6 bases). Per the germline V gene, CDR1 is SGHDT and CDR2 is YYEEEE. The CDR3 extends over 15 amino acids. Trimming took 4 bases from V and 4 from J, leaving 17 bases between them. CDR3 loop: CASSPGTIRGTEAFF. CDR3 sequence (DNA): TGTGCCAGCAGCCCTGGGACAATCCGGGGCACTGAAGCTTTCTTT.

This clonotype has only a few counts. This CDR3 is CASSDGQGASTEAFF. The CDR3 DNA sequence: TGTGCCAGCAGCGACGGACAGGGGGCGAGTACTGAAGCTTTCTTT. This sequence joins TRBV3-1 and TRBJ1-1; 11 nucleotides line up with TRBD1. After removal of 5 bases from V and 5 bases from J, the junction contained 7 bases not matched to a gene. The CDR3 is made up of 15 amino acids. Germline loops: CDR1 LGHDT, CDR2 YNNKEL (reference sequence). The whole variable domain, remainder taken from reference TRBV3-1 and TRBJ1-1, is DTAVSQTPKYLVTQMGNDKSIKCEQNLGHDTMYWYKQDSKKFLKIMFSYNNKELIINETVPNRFSPKSPDKAHLNLHINSLELGDSAVYFCASSDGQGASTEAFFGQGTRLTVV.

The rearrangement links TRBV20-1 to TRBJ2-3, with TRBD2 identical over 7 bases. This CDR3 comprises 13 residues. The trim removed 5 bases at V and 3 bases at J, leaving 5 bases unmatched. The V gene's germline CDR1 is DFQATT and CDR2 SNEGSKA (reference sequence). CDR3 amino acids: CSAPGLETDTQYF. The DNA for the CDR3 is TGCAGTGCTCCCGGACTAGAGACAGATACGCAGTATTTT.

This clonotype was picked up a small number of times. This chain links TRBV7-2 with TRBJ1-2; 9 bases agree with TRBD1. The length of the CDR3 is 17 residues. CDR1 is SGHTA and CDR2 is FQGNSA in the germline V gene. V lost 4 bases and J lost 3; bases outside the gene matches: 12. The CDR3 is CASSSTGGAGGHYGYTF. As DNA, the CDR3 is TGTGCCAGCAGCTCCACAGGGGGCGCCGGGGGACACTATGGCTACACCTTC.

This clonotype came up many times. CDR3 sequence: CASSQDDRALHNEQFF. The CDR3 DNA follows: TGCGCCAGCAGCCAAGACGACCGAGCTCTCCACAATGAGCAGTTCTTC. The rearrangement joins TRBV4-1 to TRBJ2-1; D uncertain. The CDR3 runs 16 residues. Per the germline V gene, CDR1 is MGHRA and CDR2 is YSYEKL. V was shortened by 0 bases and J by 5 bases, with 14 bases between the two germline ends.